These 22 T cell receptor beta chains came from one sample sequenced in a study of blood T cell repertoires in COVID-19. Sequenced by immunoSEQ multiplex PCR; TCRdb stores in-frame clones only, minus some. Seen here are approximately 260,000 clones, about 90% observed once, and the top ten hold about a tenth. The material sequenced was peripheral blood. The receptors originated from an older woman with COVID-19, enrolled during active disease.

The rearrangement uses TRBV5-1 and TRBJ2-5; 9 nucleotides line up with TRBD2. This CDR3 is 16 amino acids long. The trim removed 0 bases at V and 1 base at J, leaving 4 bases unmatched. The germline V gene has CDR1 SGHRS and CDR2 YFSETQ. CDR3 coding DNA: TGCGCCAGCAGCTTGGTAGCTAGCGGGACCCAAGAGACCCAGTACTTC. This sequence encodes CASSLVASGTQETQYF.

The V gene is TRBV9, the J gene TRBJ1-5; 7 nucleotides agree with TRBD1. The CDR3 is 14 residues long. The junction had 5 bases not matched to a gene; V was cut back by 4 bases and J by 4 bases. The germline CDR1 and CDR2 sequences are SGDLS and YYNGEE. The CDR3 loop is CASSLGTVNQPQHF. The CDR3 nucleotides read TGTGCCAGCAGCCTTGGGACAGTTAATCAGCCCCAGCATTTT.

The J gene is TRBJ1-3, the V gene TRBV5-4; 7 bases line up with TRBD1. Germline CDR1 and CDR2: SGHNT and YYREEE (reference sequence). The CDR3 is 15 residues long. The V segment lost 0 bases and the J segment 6 bases; nucleotides outside the gene matches: 6. CDR3 sequence reads: CASSLGGQIKNTIYF. The CDR3 DNA reads TGTGCCAGCAGCTTGGGGGGACAGATAAAAAACACCATATATTTT.

This chain links TRBV10-3 with TRBJ2-7; weak D call: TRBD2 (5 bases). Looked up from germline, CDR1 is ENHRY and CDR2 is SYGVKD. The CDR3 has 12 amino acids. V lost 10 bases, J lost 5 bases, and 15 bases lay in between. The CDR3 DNA sequence: TGTGCCACCGGGGTGGGGTTTGACGAGCAGTACTTC. Translating gives CATGVGFDEQYF.

This chain links TRBV19 with TRBJ1-1; TRBD1 matches 7 bases. The ends lost 7 bases at V and 6 bases at J; junction bases unmatched: 11. The CDR3 contains 14 residues. The germline V gene encodes CDR1 LNHDA and CDR2 SQIVND (reference sequence). The CDR3 loop is CASTPRQGLSEAFF. Written as DNA, the CDR3 is TGTGCCAGTACCCCCAGACAGGGCCTCTCTGAAGCTTTCTTT.

The chain links TRBV7-6 to TRBJ1-4, with TRBD1 identical over 10 bases. The CDR3 extends over 16 amino acids. Trimming removed 5 bases from V and 5 bases from J; junction bases left unmatched: 8. Germline V gene lookup returns CDR1 SGHVS and CDR2 FNYEAQ. Written as DNA, the CDR3 is TGTGCCAGCAGCCCACTTCCGGGACAGGGGAATGAAAAACTGTTTTTT. The encoded protein is CASSPLPGQGNEKLFF.

The chain is built from TRBV7-8 and TRBJ1-2, with TRBD1 as a possible D gene (5 bases). Between the trimmed V and J ends, which lost 1 base and 8 bases, there was a span of 17 bases. The CDR3 runs to 15 residues. Germline V CDR1 and CDR2: SGHVS, FQNEAQ. The CDR3 sequence: CASSLGQTVPDGYTF. CDR3 DNA: TGTGCCAGCAGCTTAGGACAGACAGTGCCCGACGGCTACACCTTC.

This clone was seen once. The chain is built from TRBV5-5 and TRBJ1-4, with a possible D match to TRBD1 (5 bases). The germline V and J ends were trimmed by 4 bases and 3 bases, with 13 bases remaining between them. CDR3 length: 15 amino acids. Germline V gene sequence: CDR1 SGHKS, CDR2 YYEKEE (reference sequence). The CDR3 loop is CASSEMQGSNEKLFF. The CDR3 DNA reads TGTGCCAGCAGCGAGATGCAGGGATCTAATGAAAAACTGTTTTTT.

This chain joins TRBV30 and TRBJ1-2; the D gene is possibly TRBD1 (5 bases). V dropped 0 bases and J dropped 4 bases, with 21 bases sitting between them. Germline CDR1 reads GTSNPN; CDR2 reads SVGIG (reference sequence). The CDR3 extends over 17 amino acids. The chain's CDR3 is CAWSVTLGRGRAYGYTF. The DNA for the CDR3 is TGTGCCTGGAGTGTCACCCTGGGGCGAGGGAGGGCCTATGGCTACACCTTC.

V is TRBV2 and J is TRBJ2-3; 8 bases match TRBD1. The CDR3 has 16 residues. Trimming removed 4 bases from V and 4 bases from J; junction bases left unmatched: 10. Germline-derived CDR1 and CDR2 are SNHLY and FYNNEI. The DNA for the CDR3 is TGTGCCAGCAGTGGGGAAGGGACAGGTCTCTCAGATACGCAGTATTTT. Its protein is CASSGEGTGLSDTQYF.

The gene calls are TRBV19 and TRBJ2-2; no reliable D call. Germline V gene sequence: CDR1 LNHDA, CDR2 SQIVND (reference sequence). The CDR3 contains 13 residues. V lost 5 bases and J lost 5, with 9 bases in between. The CDR3 sequence is CASSSDWTGELFF. As DNA, the CDR3 is TGTGCCAGTAGTTCTGACTGGACCGGGGAGCTGTTTTTT.

This chain links TRBV11-3 with TRBJ1-6, with 9 bases identical to TRBD1. The CDR3 spans 15 residues. J gave up 9 bases and V 3 bases, and 6 bases lay outside the gene matches. Germline values: CDR1 SGHNT, CDR2 YENEEA. CDR3 bases: TGTGCCAGCAGCTTTCCGGGACAGGGAGGTTCACCCCTCCACTTT. The encoded protein is CASSFPGQGGSPLHF.

This sequence joins TRBV5-1 and TRBJ1-6; the D gene is possibly TRBD1 (6 bases). The germline gives CDR1 SGHRS, CDR2 YFSETQ. With 0 bases removed from V and 0 bases from J, the gap between germline ends came to 13 bases. The CDR3 consists of 18 residues. The CDR3, as DNA: TGCGCCAGCAGCTTGGTTGGGGGCCGACCCTCCTATAATTCACCCCTCCACTTT. Amino acids: CASSLVGGRPSYNSPLHF.

The gene calls are TRBV5-6 and TRBJ1-4; TRBD1 aligns across 9 bases. Germline values: CDR1 SGHDT, CDR2 YYEEEE. V was clipped by 4 bases and J by 13 bases; unmatched bases: 5. CDR3 length equals 12 residues. In nucleotides, the CDR3 is TGTGCCAGCAGCCTACAGACAGGGGGACTGTTTTTT. Translating it yields CASSLQTGGLFF. Based on the CDR3 plus reference TRBV5-6 and TRBJ1-4, the full variable domain is DAGVTQSPTHLIKTRGQQVTLRCSPKSGHDTVSWYQQALGQGPQFIFQYYEEEERQRGNFPDRFSGHQFPNYSSELNVNALLLGDSALYLCASSLQTGGLFFGSGTQLSVL.

The chain is built from TRBV15 and TRBJ2-1; 13 positions match TRBD2. There are 16 residues in the CDR3. Germline V gives CDR1 LNHNV, CDR2 YYDKDF (reference sequence). V trimming: 3 bases; J trimming: 9 bases; junction bases outside the gene matches: 8. The CDR3 is CATSRQGTSGIGEQFF. CDR3 nucleotide sequence: TGTGCCACCAGCAGGCAAGGGACTAGCGGGATAGGTGAGCAGTTCTTC. The full variable domain, in which reference TRBV15 and TRBJ2-1 provide the parts outside the CDR3, is DAMVIQNPRYQVTQFGKPVTLSCSQTLNHNVMYWYQQKSSQAPKLLFHYYDKDFNNEADTPDNFQSRRPNTSFCFLDIRSPGLGDTAMYLCATSRQGTSGIGEQFFGPGTRLTVL.

V gene TRBV5-1 combines with J gene TRBJ2-5; 12 bases align to TRBD2. CDR1 and CDR2 (germline): SGHRS, YFSETQ. This CDR3 is 16 amino acids long. Trimming at V came to 2 bases and at J to 4 bases, leaving 6 bases not matched to a gene. CDR3 sequence (DNA): TGCGCCAGCAGCTTCCCGCTAGCGGGAGGGCGAGAGACCCAGTACTTC. Translating it yields CASSFPLAGGRETQYF. Using reference TRBV5-1 and TRBJ2-5 for the parts outside the CDR3, the full variable domain is KAGVTQTPRYLIKTRGQQVTLSCSPISGHRSVSWYQQTPGQGLQFLFEYFSETQRNKGNFPGRFSGRQFSNSRSEMNVSTLELGDSALYLCASSFPLAGGRETQYFGPGTRLLVL.

The rearrangement links TRBV15 to TRBJ2-7, with D maybe TRBD2 (5 bases). Trimming pared 0 bases from V and 2 bases from J, leaving 11 bases between. The CDR3 consists of 15 residues. In germline, CDR1 is LNHNV, CDR2 YYDKDF (reference sequence). Written as DNA, the CDR3 is TGTGCCACCAGCAGAGATCCGGTAGCGCCCTACGAGCAGTACTTC. Protein product: CATSRDPVAPYEQYF.

V and J are TRBV4-2 and TRBJ1-6; a weak D match, TRBD1 (5 bases). CDR3 size: 17 residues. V was trimmed by 1 base and J by 6 bases, leaving 16 bases between them. Germline V gene sequence: CDR1 LGHNA, CDR2 YNFKEQ. CDR3: CASSQVSGRQINSPLHF. DNA of the CDR3: TGTGCCAGCAGCCAAGTATCAGGAAGACAGATTAATTCACCCCTCCACTTT.

This clone was picked up one time. V and J are TRBV5-8 and TRBJ2-2; tentatively, D is TRBD1 (6 bases). The germline CDR1 and CDR2 sequences are SGHTS and YDEGEE. With 1 base removed from V and 1 base from J, the gap between germline ends came to 11 bases. CDR3 length: 16 amino acids. The CDR3: CASSLNPGQNTGELFF. Written as DNA, the CDR3 is TGTGCCAGCAGCTTGAACCCGGGACAGAACACCGGGGAGCTGTTTTTT. The full variable domain, with the rest looked up from reference TRBV5-8 and TRBJ2-2, is EAGVTQSPTHLIKTRGQQATLRCSPISGHTSVYWYQQALGLGLQFLLWYDEGEERNRGNFPPRFSGRQFPNYSSELNVNALELEDSALYLCASSLNPGQNTGELFFGEGSRLTVL.

The chain employs TRBV6-5 and TRBJ2-7, with TRBD2 as a possible D gene (6 bases). Germline assignment: CDR1 MNHEY and CDR2 SVGAGI. The CDR3 has 14 residues. Trimming cost V 7 bases and J 0 bases, with 13 bases left between them. In nucleotides, the CDR3 is TGTGCCAGCACGGTATTAGCGGACTCCTACGAGCAGTACTTC. It translates to CASTVLADSYEQYF.

This clone was seen a few times. The V call is TRBV28, the J call TRBJ1-2; TRBD1 might be the D (6 bases). The CDR3 spans 14 residues. Trimming pared 7 bases from V and 8 bases from J, leaving 20 bases between. The germline gives CDR1 MDHEN, CDR2 SYDVKM. The CDR3 coding sequence is TGTGCCAGCACCCCACAGGCAGGGACATACGGCTACACCTTC. It specifies CASTPQAGTYGYTF.

V is TRBV11-3 and J is TRBJ2-5; TRBD2 is a possible D gene (5 bases). The CDR3 spans 14 residues. The ends were cut back, 1 base at V and 1 base at J, with 7 bases in the middle. From germline, CDR1 is SGHNT and CDR2 YENEEA. The CDR3 bases are TGTGCCAGCAGCTTAGGGACTCGCCAAGAGACCCAGTACTTC. Amino acids: CASSLGTRQETQYF.